Listed here are 11 T cell receptor beta chains from one sample, sequenced in a study of T cells and copy number aberrations in small-cell lung cancer. The assay was immunoSEQ multiplex PCR, and TCRdb's table has in-frame clones only and misses some. The repertoire includes around 260 clones, about 87% of them detected once, and approximately 8.1% sits in the top ten. Sequencing input: tumor tissue. The receptors stem from a woman between 65 and 79 years old with small cell lung cancer.

The CDR3 bases are TGTGCCACCAGTACCCCGCGAGGGAGAGACACTGAAGCTTTCTTT. Residues: CATSTPRGRDTEAFF. The chain is built from TRBV15 and TRBJ1-1; D gene unclear. The ends were cut back, 6 bases at V and 3 bases at J, with 17 bases in the middle. There are 15 residues in the CDR3. Germline CDR1 LNHNV, CDR2 YYDKDF (reference sequence).

This clone was counted a few times. The chain links TRBV6-5 to TRBJ2-1, with 8 bases fitting TRBD2. Trimming took 8 bases from V and 3 from J; bases not matched to a gene: 6. This CDR3 is built from 14 residues. Germline V gives CDR1 MNHEY, CDR2 SVGAGI. CDR3 sequence reads: CASGSGGDYNEQFF. The CDR3 DNA follows: TGTGCCAGCGGGAGCGGGGGCGACTACAATGAGCAGTTCTTC.

Details on this clone: Different DNA sequences within this sample yield the same CDR3. V gene TRBV4-3 combines with J gene TRBJ2-4; the match to TRBD2 covers 8 bases. V was pared by 1 base and J by 11 bases, with 13 bases of the junction left unmatched. The length of the CDR3 is 16 residues. In germline, CDR1 is LGHNA, CDR2 YSLEER. The CDR3 DNA follows: TGCGCCAGCAGCCAAGGAGCAACGGGAGGGGGAAGGGTTCAGTACTTC. This codes for CASSQGATGGGRVQYF.

This sequence joins TRBV2 and TRBJ2-3; TRBD2 aligns across 12 bases. CDR1 is SNHLY, CDR2 FYNNEI, per germline. The CDR3 length is 18 residues. The trim removed 4 bases at V and 3 bases at J, leaving 11 bases unmatched. DNA of the CDR3: TGTGCCAGCAGTGGTACTAGCGGGAGGAACTTGCGGACAGATACGCAGTATTTT. Translation: CASSGTSGRNLRTDTQYF.

This chain connects TRBV5-1 to TRBJ1-1, with 10 bases matching TRBD1. CDR1 and CDR2 from the germline V gene are SGHRS and YFSETQ. The CDR3 sequence is 13 residues long. After removal of 3 bases from V and 5 bases from J, the junction contained 1 base not matched to a gene. CDR3 residues: CASSWDRGTEAFF. CDR3 nucleotides: TGCGCCAGCAGCTGGGACAGGGGAACTGAAGCTTTCTTT.

With respect to this clone: The junction shows a germline mismatch at one end, possibly a read error. J is TRBJ2-1 and V is TRBV7-3; a weak D match, TRBD2 (5 bases). CDR1 and CDR2 (germline): SGHTA, FQGTGA. There are 15 residues in the CDR3. CDR3 residues: CASSLLGSSYNKQFF. The CDR3 DNA reads TGTGCCAGCAGCTTATTGGGGAGCTCCTACAATAAGCAGTTCTTC.

This clone was found once. The genes are TRBV7-9 and TRBJ2-1; TRBD2 matches 9 bases. This CDR3 spans 17 amino acids. Germline V lookup: CDR1 SEHNR, CDR2 FQNEAQ (reference sequence). The ends lost 5 bases at V and 7 bases at J; junction bases unmatched: 15. CDR3 residues: CASSPLGASSGKNEQFF. In DNA form, the CDR3 reads TGTGCCAGCAGCCCCCTGGGCGCGTCTAGCGGGAAAAATGAGCAGTTCTTC.

The rearrangement uses TRBV4-2 and TRBJ2-3, with TRBD1 matching 8 bases. Germline assignment: CDR1 LGHNA and CDR2 YNFKEQ. V lost 4 bases to trimming and J lost 4 bases; unmatched junction nucleotides: 4. The CDR3 spans 14 residues. The CDR3 reads CASSPRGPADTQYF. CDR3 DNA sequence: TGTGCCAGCAGCCCCAGGGGGCCGGCAGATACGCAGTATTTT.

This clone was seen only a few times. The rearrangement links TRBV7-2 to TRBJ2-1, with D possibly being TRBD1 (5 bases). V lost 5 bases and J 0 bases, leaving 14 bases between the germline ends. The CDR3 consists of 16 residues. Germline-derived CDR1 and CDR2 are SGHTA and FQGNSA. This CDR3 is CASSPQTANSYNEQFF. The CDR3 bases are TGTGCCAGCAGCCCCCAGACAGCGAACTCCTACAATGAGCAGTTCTTC.

The chain uses TRBV27 and TRBJ2-2; 7 bases are shared with TRBD1. With V trimmed by 6 bases and J by 0 bases, 19 bases remained unmatched. Germline V gene data show CDR1 as MNHEY and CDR2 as SMNVEV (reference sequence). This CDR3 region has 20 residues. CDR3: CASRFRGQGGGFANTGELFF. In nucleotides, the CDR3 is TGTGCCAGCAGGTTTCGGGGCCAAGGGGGCGGGTTCGCGAACACCGGGGAGCTGTTTTTT.

This clone was detected once. This chain uses TRBV5-1 with TRBJ1-1, with D hard to call. The CDR3 covers 14 residues. CDR1 is SGHRS, CDR2 YFSETQ, per germline. V was clipped by 2 bases and J by 8 bases, with 16 bases between them. The CDR3 coding sequence is TGCGCCAGCAGCTTCACCGAAAGGGCGACGGAAGCTTTCTTT. Protein sequence: CASSFTERATEAFF.